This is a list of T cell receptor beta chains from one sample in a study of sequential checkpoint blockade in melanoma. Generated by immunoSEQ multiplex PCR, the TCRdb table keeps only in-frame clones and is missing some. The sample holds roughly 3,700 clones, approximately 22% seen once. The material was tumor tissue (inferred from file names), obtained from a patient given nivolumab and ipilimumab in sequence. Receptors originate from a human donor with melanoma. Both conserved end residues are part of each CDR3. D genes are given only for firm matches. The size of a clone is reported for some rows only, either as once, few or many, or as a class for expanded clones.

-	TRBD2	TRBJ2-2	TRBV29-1	TGCAGCGTCATGAGCGGGGGAAACACCGGGGAGCTGTTTTTT	CSVMSGGNTGELFF
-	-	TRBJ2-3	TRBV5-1	TGCGCCAGCAGCCCTCAGGCGCTAGTTGCAGATACGCAGTATTTT	CASSPQALVADTQYF
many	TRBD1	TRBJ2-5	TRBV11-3	TGTGCCAGCAGCTTAGAGGTCACAGGGGGAGAGACCCAGTACTTC	CASSLEVTGGETQYF
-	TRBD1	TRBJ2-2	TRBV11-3	TGTGCCAGCAGCTTAAAGACAGGGGGCACCGGGGAGCTGTTTTTT	CASSLKTGGTGELFF
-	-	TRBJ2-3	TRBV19	TGTGCCAGTAGTATATTGCCTCCAGGGACCGGGGAGACAGATACGCAGTATTTT	CASSILPPGTGETDTQYF
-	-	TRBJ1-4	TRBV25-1	TGTGCCAGCAGGAGAACCGGGACGGTGAATGAAAAACTGTTTTTT	CASRRTGTVNEKLFF
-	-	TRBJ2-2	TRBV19	TGTGCCAGTAGGACCCCGGTGGTGGAGGGGGTCCGAACCGGGGAGCTGTTTTTT	CASRTPVVEGVRTGELFF
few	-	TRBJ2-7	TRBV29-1	TGCAGCTTCGCGTTGGCCGCGTCCTACGAGCAGTACTTC	CSFALAASYEQYF
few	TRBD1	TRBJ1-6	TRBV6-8	TGTGCCAGCAGACAGGGGAACCATTCACCCCTCCACTTT	CASRQGNHSPLHF
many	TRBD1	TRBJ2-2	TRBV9	TGTGCCAGCAGCCGCACACAGGGGGCGGGCACCGGGGAGCTGTTTTTT	CASSRTQGAGTGELFF
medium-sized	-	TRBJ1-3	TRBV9	TGTGCCAGCAGCGTAGTTGGCGGACTCGGCGACACCATATATTTT	CASSVVGGLGDTIYF
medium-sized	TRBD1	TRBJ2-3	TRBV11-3	TGTGCCAGCAGCTCGGGACAGGGGTCAGATACGCAGTATTTT	CASSSGQGSDTQYF
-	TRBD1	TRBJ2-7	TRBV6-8	TGTGCCAGCAGGATACAGGGGAGCTCCTACGAGCAGTACTTC	CASRIQGSSYEQYF
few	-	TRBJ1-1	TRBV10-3	TGTGCCATCAGTGAGGGGGCGAGCACTGAAGCTTTCTTT	CAISEGASTEAFF
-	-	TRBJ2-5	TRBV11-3	TGTGCCAGCAGCCCACAGACTCCGCTAGAGACCCAGTACTTC	CASSPQTPLETQYF
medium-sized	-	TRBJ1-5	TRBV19	TGTGCCAGTAGTAGACAGTTGTATAGCAATCAGCCCCAGCATTTT	CASSRQLYSNQPQHF
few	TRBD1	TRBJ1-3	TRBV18	TGTGCCAGCTCGCCCACCGGGACAGGGGTGGCTGGAAACACCATATATTTT	CASSPTGTGVAGNTIYF
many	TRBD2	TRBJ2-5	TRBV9	TGTGCCAGCAGCGTAGATGGGGGAGGGGAGACCCAGTACTTC	CASSVDGGGETQYF
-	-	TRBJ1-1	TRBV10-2	TGCGCCAGCAGTGACAGCCTGAAGGGTGAAGCTTTCTTT	CASSDSLKGEAFF
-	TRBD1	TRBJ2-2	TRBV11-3	TGTGCCAGCAGCTTGGCCGGACAGGGCGCCACCGGGGAGCTGTTTTTT	CASSLAGQGATGELFF
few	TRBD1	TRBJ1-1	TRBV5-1	TGCGCCAGCAGCTTGTCGGGGACAGGGGGCCCTGAAGCTTTCTTT	CASSLSGTGGPEAFF
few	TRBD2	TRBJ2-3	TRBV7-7	TGTGCCAGCAGACCCACTAGCGGGCCCACAGATACGCAGTATTTT	CASRPTSGPTDTQYF
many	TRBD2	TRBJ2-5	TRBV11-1	TGTGCCAGCAGCCCCCTAGCGGGAGGAGAGACCCAGTACTTC	CASSPLAGGETQYF
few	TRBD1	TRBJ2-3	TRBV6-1	TGTGCCAGCAGTGAAGGACAGGGGGCCACGGATACGCAGTATTTT	CASSEGQGATDTQYF
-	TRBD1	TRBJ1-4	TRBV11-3	TGTGCCAGCAGCTTAACGGCCGGGACAGGGGACGAAAAACTGTTTTTT	CASSLTAGTGDEKLFF
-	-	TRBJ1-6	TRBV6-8	TGTGCCATCAGCGCCAGCCCTGACAGGAGCTCCTATAATTCACCCCTCCACTTT	CAISASPDRSSYNSPLHF
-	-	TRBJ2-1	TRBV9	TGTGCCAGCAGCGTAGGCGGGGGCGTAGGTGAGCAGTTCTTC	CASSVGGGVGEQFF
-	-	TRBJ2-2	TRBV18	TGTGCCAGCTCACCCCAGGACAGCAGTTCCGGGGAGCTGTTTTTT	CASSPQDSSSGELFF
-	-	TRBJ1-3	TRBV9	TGTGCCAGCAGCGCCTTGGGGGGCGGTGGAAACACCATATATTTT	CASSALGGGGNTIYF
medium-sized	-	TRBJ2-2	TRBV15	TGTGCCACCAGCAGAAGCATGGGTACCGGGGAGCTGTTTTTT	CATSRSMGTGELFF
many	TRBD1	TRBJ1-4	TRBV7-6	TGTGCCAGCAGCAACAGAGCAGGGGGCACCAATGAAAAACTGTTTTTT	CASSNRAGGTNEKLFF
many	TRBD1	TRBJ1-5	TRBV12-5	TGTGCCAGCACCCTTAGTGGACAGGACGATCAGCCCCAGCATTTT	CASTLSGQDDQPQHF
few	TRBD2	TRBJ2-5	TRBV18	TGTGCCAGCTCACGGGAGGGTGGAGAGACCCAGTACTTC	CASSREGGETQYF
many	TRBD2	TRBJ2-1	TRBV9	TGTGCCAGCAGCGTAGGCGGCGGGGGTACGAAGCAGTTCTTC	CASSVGGGGTKQFF
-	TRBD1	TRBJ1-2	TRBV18	TGTGCCAGCTCACCAAGAGGGGGCGGTGGCTACACCTTC	CASSPRGGGGYTF
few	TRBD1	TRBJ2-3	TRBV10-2	TGCGCCAGCAGCTTGGGACAGGGGAGATCAGATACGCAGTATTTT	CASSLGQGRSDTQYF
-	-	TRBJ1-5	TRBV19	TGTGCCAGTAGTATTGGGGGGAGCAATCAGCCCCAGCATTTT	CASSIGGSNQPQHF
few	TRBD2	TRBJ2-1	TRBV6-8	TGTGCCAGCAGTTACTCCGCGGGGGGTACCTACAATGAGCAGTTCTTC	CASSYSAGGTYNEQFF
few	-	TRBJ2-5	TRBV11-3	TGTGCCAGCAGCTTAGTGGTGGGCCACCAAGAGACCCAGTACTTC	CASSLVVGHQETQYF
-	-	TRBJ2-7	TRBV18	TGTGCCAGCTCACGCTCCGGCTCCTACGAGCAGTACTTC	CASSRSGSYEQYF
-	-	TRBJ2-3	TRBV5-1	TGCGCCAGCAGCTTGGTGGATCCGTCAGATACGCAGTATTTT	CASSLVDPSDTQYF
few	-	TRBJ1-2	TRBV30	TGTGCCTGGAGGTATAACGGAGAGAACTATGGCTACACCTTC	CAWRYNGENYGYTF
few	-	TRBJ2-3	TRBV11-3	TGTGCCAGCAGCCCCCGGTTGAACACAGATACGCAGTATTTT	CASSPRLNTDTQYF
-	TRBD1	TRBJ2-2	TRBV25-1	TGTGCCAGCAGCCGACAGGGCGCGAACACCGGGGAGCTGTTTTTT	CASSRQGANTGELFF
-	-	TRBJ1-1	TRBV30	TGTGCCTGGAGTATACAGACCGCGATAATCAACACTGAAGCTTTCTTT	CAWSIQTAIINTEAFF
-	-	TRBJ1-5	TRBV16	TGTGCCAGCAGCTTACAGGGACATAGCAATCAGCCCCAGCATTTT	CASSLQGHSNQPQHF
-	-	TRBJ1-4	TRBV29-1	TGCAGCGTTGTGGTTCCGGACAGACCAAATGAAAAACTGTTTTTT	CSVVVPDRPNEKLFF
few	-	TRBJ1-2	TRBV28	TGTGCCAGCAGTTTCGGGGTGTCTAGCTACACCTTC	CASSFGVSSYTF
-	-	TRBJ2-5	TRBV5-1	TGCGCCAGCAGCTTGGAAAACGGGAACCAAGAGACCCAGTACTTC	CASSLENGNQETQYF
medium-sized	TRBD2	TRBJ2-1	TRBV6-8	TGTGCCAGCAGGATACTAGCGGGGGTATACAATGAGCAGTTCTTC	CASRILAGVYNEQFF
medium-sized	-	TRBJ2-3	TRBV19	TGTGCCAGTAAGATTGAGATTAGCACAGATACGCAGTATTTT	CASKIEISTDTQYF
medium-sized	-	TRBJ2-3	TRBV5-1	TGCGCCAGCAGCTTGGCCTTGGATTCCCTCACAGATACGCAGTATTTT	CASSLALDSLTDTQYF
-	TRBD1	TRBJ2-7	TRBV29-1	TGCAGCGTTGCCGGGACAGGGGGCTACGAGCAGTACTTC	CSVAGTGGYEQYF
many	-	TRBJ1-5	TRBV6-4	TGTGCCAGCAGTGACTGGGAGATTCAGCCCCAGCATTTT	CASSDWEIQPQHF
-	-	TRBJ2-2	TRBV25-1	TGTGCCAGCAGTGGGTACCGGACAAATAATCCCGGGGAGCTGTTTTTT	CASSGYRTNNPGELFF
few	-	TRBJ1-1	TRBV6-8	TGTGCCAGCAGTTACGGCGGATTGGGTAGGAACACTGAAGCTTTCTTT	CASSYGGLGRNTEAFF
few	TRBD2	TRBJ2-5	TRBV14	TGTGCCAGCAGCCAAGCTAGCGGGGGAGCCAAAGAGACCCAGTACTTC	CASSQASGGAKETQYF